The 31 T cell receptor beta chains below all came from one sample that was sequenced in a study of blood T cell repertoires in COVID-19. The repertoire was sequenced with immunoSEQ multiplex PCR; TCRdb's copy has only in-frame clones and lacks some. Among roughly 200,000 clones listed, approximately 78% were seen once. The sample taken for sequencing was peripheral blood. The receptors shown here come from an elderly woman with COVID-19, enrolled during active disease.

This clone was counted only a few times. This chain joins TRBV30 and TRBJ1-2; possibly TRBD1 for D (5 bases). The germline CDR1 and CDR2 sequences are GTSNPN and SVGIG (reference sequence). Trimming pared 2 bases from V and 4 bases from J, leaving 8 bases between. CDR3 length: 12 residues. CDR3 in amino acids: CAWSPDSYGYTF. As DNA, the CDR3 is TGTGCCTGGAGTCCCGACAGCTATGGCTACACCTTC.

Only one count was recorded for this clone. The CDR3 sequence is CASSLERGYTF. The CDR3 DNA follows: TGTGCCAGCAGCTTAGAGAGGGGCTACACCTTC. The rearrangement joins TRBV7-9 to TRBJ1-2; unclear D gene. V lost 1 base, J lost 8 bases, and 5 bases lay in between. Germline CDR1 reads SEHNR; CDR2 reads FQNEAQ (reference sequence). There are 11 residues in the CDR3. Using reference TRBV7-9 and TRBJ1-2 for the parts outside the CDR3, the full variable domain is DTGVSQNPRHKITKRGQNVTFRCDPISEHNRLYWYRQTLGQGPEFLTYFQNEAQLEKSRLLSDRFSAERPKGSFSTLEIQRTEQGDSAMYLCASSLERGYTFGSGTRLTVV.

This clone was seen a single time. The rearrangement links TRBV7-8 to TRBJ1-6; D perhaps matches TRBD1 (6 bases). Germline V CDR1 and CDR2: SGHVS, FQNEAQ. Between the trimmed V and J ends, which lost 5 bases and 7 bases, there was a span of 18 bases. The CDR3 is 16 amino acids. In DNA form, the CDR3 reads TGTGCCAGCAGCCCCACACAGGGCTTCTTAAATTCACCCCTCCACTTT. Protein sequence: CASSPTQGFLNSPLHF.

The chain has TRBV5-1 and TRBJ2-1; 13 bases are shared with TRBD2. CDR1 is SGHRS and CDR2 is YFSETQ in the germline V gene. V lost 4 bases, J lost 10 bases, and 8 bases stayed unmatched. CDR3 length equals 15 residues. The CDR3 nucleotides read TGCGCCAGCAGCCCAACTAGCGGGGGGGCTGGGGAGCAGTTCTTC. This translates into CASSPTSGGAGEQFF. Looking up the rest from reference TRBV5-1 and TRBJ2-1 gives the full variable domain: KAGVTQTPRYLIKTRGQQVTLSCSPISGHRSVSWYQQTPGQGLQFLFEYFSETQRNKGNFPGRFSGRQFSNSRSEMNVSTLELGDSALYLCASSPTSGGAGEQFFGPGTRLTVL.

This chain links TRBV2 with TRBJ2-1, with a possible D match to TRBD2 (6 bases). Germline CDR1 is SNHLY and CDR2 is FYNNEI. CDR3 length: 13 amino acids. Between the trimmed V and J ends, which lost 5 bases and 7 bases, there was a span of 12 bases. This CDR3 is CASSSEGRNEQFF. The CDR3 nucleotides read TGTGCCAGCAGTTCTGAGGGGAGGAATGAGCAGTTCTTC.

The J gene is TRBJ1-5, the V gene TRBV28, with TRBD1 matching over 7 bases. Germline V gene data show CDR1 as MDHEN and CDR2 as SYDVKM. The CDR3 covers 15 residues. The junction had 3 bases not matched to a gene; V was cut back by 3 bases and J by 1 base. The CDR3 region is CASSFSRGSNQPQHF. As DNA, the CDR3 is TGTGCCAGCAGTTTTTCCAGGGGGAGCAATCAGCCCCAGCATTTT.

The genes are TRBV28 and TRBJ1-2; possibly TRBD1 for D (6 bases). The V gene lost 2 bases and the J gene lost 4 bases, with 17 bases spanning the gap. The CDR3 contains 16 residues. CDR1 and CDR2 from the germline V gene are MDHEN and SYDVKM. The CDR3 DNA reads TGTGCCAGCAGTTTAGGGGGCGGGGGGCGGCTCTATGGCTACACCTTC. Translated: CASSLGGGGRLYGYTF.

V and J are TRBV5-4 and TRBJ2-1; 7 bases line up with TRBD2. Trimming at V came to 4 bases and at J to 3 bases, leaving 4 bases not matched to a gene. Germline V gene data show CDR1 as SGHNT and CDR2 as YYREEE (reference sequence). The CDR3 is made up of 14 amino acids. CDR3 in amino acids: CASSPGLVYNEQFF. CDR3 coding DNA: TGTGCCAGCAGCCCCGGACTAGTCTACAATGAGCAGTTCTTC.

This clone was recorded once. The V gene is TRBV6-5, the J gene TRBJ1-1, with 7 bases matching TRBD1. The CDR3 spans 14 residues. With V trimmed by 6 bases and J by 3 bases, 7 bases remained unmatched. CDR1 and CDR2 from the germline V gene are MNHEY and SVGAGI. The DNA for the CDR3 is TGTGCCAGCAGCCCAGGGGGTGGTGACACTGAAGCTTTCTTT. This encodes CASSPGGGDTEAFF.

Concerning this clone: One base away lies a much larger clone, so this may be a sequencing read error. Other DNA sequences from this sample encode an identical CDR3 as well. The chain uses TRBV19 and TRBJ2-7; 7 bases are a match to TRBD1. The CDR3 sequence is 14 residues long. After removal of 4 bases from V and 4 bases from J, the junction contained 7 bases not matched to a gene. The germline V gene has CDR1 LNHDA and CDR2 SQIVND (reference sequence). CDR3 sequence: CASSKGQSTYEQYF. Written as DNA, the CDR3 is TGTGCCAGTAGTAAGGGACAGAGCACTTACGAGCAGTACTTC.

The chain couples TRBV3-1 (or the pseudogene TRBV3-2) to TRBJ1-2; 9 nucleotides agree with TRBD1. Trimming at V came to 4 bases and at J to 6 bases, leaving 9 bases not matched to a gene. The CDR3 has 15 residues. The germline V gene encodes CDR1 LGHDT and CDR2 YNNKEL (reference sequence). CDR3 residues: CASSLQGQGKNGYTF. The CDR3 DNA follows: TGTGCCAGCAGCCTCCAGGGACAGGGTAAGAATGGCTACACCTTC.

The V call is TRBV15, the J call TRBJ2-7; TRBD2 agrees at 8 bases. V lost 1 base to trimming and J lost 7 bases; unmatched junction nucleotides: 9. This CDR3 contains 15 residues. The germline V gene encodes CDR1 LNHNV and CDR2 YYDKDF (reference sequence). The CDR3 loop is CATSRVLAGMLEQYF. CDR3 nucleotide sequence: TGTGCCACCAGCAGAGTGTTAGCGGGAATGCTTGAGCAGTACTTC.

The chain combines TRBV4-1 with TRBJ2-5; D is unclear. V gave up 0 bases and J gave up 5 bases, with 4 bases separating them. Germline CDR1 reads MGHRA; CDR2 reads YSYEKL. CDR3 length: 12 amino acids. For the CDR3, the DNA is TGCGCCAGCAGCCAAGATCGGGAGACCCAGTACTTC. Translation gives CASSQDRETQYF.

V gene TRBV19 combines with J gene TRBJ2-2; the match to TRBD1 covers 7 bases. Germline V gene data show CDR1 as LNHDA and CDR2 as SQIVND (reference sequence). The CDR3 runs to 15 residues. Unmatched junction bases numbered 4, after V lost 5 bases and J lost 1 base. As DNA, the CDR3 is TGTGCCAGTAGTTGGGGACAGTTGAACACCGGGGAGCTGTTTTTT. It encodes CASSWGQLNTGELFF.

This rearrangement joins TRBV30 to TRBJ1-6; 10 nucleotides match TRBD1. The V gene's germline CDR1 is GTSNPN and CDR2 SVGIG (reference sequence). The CDR3 contains 15 residues. J was trimmed by 6 bases and V by 5 bases; bases with no gene match: 7. The CDR3 region is CAWALRDRGNSPLHF. CDR3 coding DNA: TGTGCCTGGGCCCTCCGGGACAGGGGTAATTCACCCCTCCACTTT.

The rearrangement links TRBV15 to TRBJ1-1, with 10 nucleotides matching TRBD1. Germline CDR1 is LNHNV and CDR2 is YYDKDF (reference sequence). The CDR3 length is 19 residues. The trim removed 0 bases at V and 0 bases at J, leaving 10 bases unmatched. The chain's CDR3 is CATSREYRDRGHMNTEAFF. For the CDR3, the DNA is TGTGCCACCAGCAGAGAATATCGGGACAGGGGCCACATGAACACTGAAGCTTTCTTT.

The chain couples TRBV7-2 to TRBJ1-2, with 9 nucleotides matching TRBD1. CDR1 and CDR2 from the germline V gene are SGHTA and FQGNSA. The CDR3 contains 15 residues. V shed 4 bases, J shed 6 bases, and the junction held 9 bases outside the gene matches. In DNA form, the CDR3 reads TGTGCCAGCAGCTCGTCGGGACAGGGAATAGATGGCTACACCTTC. Translated: CASSSSGQGIDGYTF.

The chain combines TRBV14 with TRBJ1-2, with a weak D call TRBD1 (6 bases). CDR1 is SGHDN and CDR2 is FVKESK in the germline V gene. Trimming shortened V by 3 bases and J by 2 bases, and 13 bases separated the two germline ends. The CDR3 length is 15 residues. The CDR3 sequence is CASSQVGTPNYGYTF. The CDR3 DNA reads as TGTGCCAGCAGCCAGGTTGGGACACCAAACTATGGCTACACCTTC. Using reference TRBV14 and TRBJ1-2 for the parts outside the CDR3, the full variable domain is EAGVTQFPSHSVIEKGQTVTLRCDPISGHDNLYWYRRVMGKEIKFLLHFVKESKQDESGMPNNRFLAERTGGTYSTLKVQPAELEDSGVYFCASSQVGTPNYGYTFGSGTRLTVV.

J is TRBJ1-3 and V is TRBV11-1, with D unresolved. The CDR3 extends over 15 amino acids. Germline V gene lookup returns CDR1 SGHAT and CDR2 FQDESV (reference sequence). The V and J ends lost 4 bases and 5 bases respectively, with 15 bases between them. CDR3 nucleotide sequence: TGTGCCAGCAGCTCTTACCAGCGGATGAGAAACACCATATATTTT. Protein sequence: CASSSYQRMRNTIYF.

V and J are TRBV6-2 or TRBV6-3 and TRBJ1-5, with TRBD1 identical over 9 bases. The V gene's germline CDR1 is MNHEY and CDR2 SVGEGT. The junction had 13 bases not matched to a gene; V was cut back by 6 bases and J by 4 bases. CDR3 length equals 17 residues. The CDR3, as DNA: TGTGCCAGCAGCCGCCTAACAACCGACAGGGGGAATCAGCCCCAGCATTTT. Amino acid sequence: CASSRLTTDRGNQPQHF.

This clone has a handful of counts. The V and J genes are TRBV7-2 and TRBJ1-4, with 7 bases aligning to TRBD1. With V trimmed by 3 bases and J by 8 bases, 3 bases remained unmatched. The CDR3 is 13 residues long. In germline, CDR1 is SGHTA, CDR2 FQGNSA. The CDR3 here is CASSFYRGEKLFF. The CDR3 region has the DNA TGTGCCAGCAGCTTCTACAGGGGAGAAAAACTGTTTTTT.

The gene calls are TRBV4-1 and TRBJ2-7, with D perhaps matching TRBD1 (5 bases). This CDR3 has 14 residues. CDR1 is MGHRA, CDR2 YSYEKL, per germline. Trimming removed 1 base at V and 8 bases at J, with 15 bases between. CDR3 nucleotide sequence: TGCGCCAGCAGCCAAGTCCCCAGGGTGGAAAAGCAGTACTTC. Its translation is CASSQVPRVEKQYF.

The CDR3, as DNA: TGTGCCAGCAGCTTAAGGGGAGGAGGGGCCAATTCACCCCTCCACTTT. Protein: CASSLRGGGANSPLHF. V usage is TRBV7-6 and J usage is TRBJ1-6; TRBD1 is a possible D gene (5 bases). The CDR3 is made up of 16 amino acids. Between the trimmed V and J ends, which lost 2 bases and 7 bases, there was a span of 15 bases. Germline CDR1 and CDR2: SGHVS and FNYEAQ.

This clone was seen a single time. The V gene is TRBV10-3, the J gene TRBJ1-1; D unresolved. Per germline, CDR1 ENHRY and CDR2 SYGVKD. The CDR3 sequence is 12 residues long. The ends were cut back, 3 bases at V and 5 bases at J, with 7 bases in the middle. This CDR3 is CAISERETEAFF. The CDR3 DNA sequence: TGTGCCATCAGTGAAAGGGAGACTGAAGCTTTCTTT.

This clone was observed once. The V call is TRBV3-1 (or the pseudogene TRBV3-2), the J call TRBJ2-1; D ambiguous. CDR1 and CDR2 (germline): LGHDT, YNNKEL (reference sequence). This CDR3 has 12 amino acids. V lost 4 bases, J lost 7 bases, and 8 bases lay in between. CDR3 DNA: TGTGCCAGCAGCCTTTCATTTAATGAGCAGTTCTTC. Protein product: CASSLSFNEQFF.

This sequence joins TRBV4-1 and TRBJ2-3; 11 nucleotides align to TRBD1. CDR1 is MGHRA, CDR2 YSYEKL, per germline. The junction had 15 bases not matched to a gene; V was cut back by 4 bases and J by 3 bases. The CDR3 runs 19 residues. CDR3 protein: CASSPRTGGSGAGTDTQYF. The CDR3 DNA is TGCGCCAGCAGCCCGAGGACAGGGGGCAGCGGGGCGGGTACAGATACGCAGTATTTT.

V is TRBV7-2 and J is TRBJ1-2, with D possibly matching TRBD1 (6 bases). Germline loops: CDR1 SGHTA, CDR2 FQGNSA. The CDR3 has 19 amino acids. Trimming left V 6 bases short and J 2 bases short, with 28 bases between. This chain's CDR3 is CASRLSPGHYTLLNYGYTF. The CDR3 DNA sequence: TGTGCCAGCAGACTGAGTCCGGGACACTACACCCTGCTCAACTATGGCTACACCTTC. Based on the CDR3 plus reference TRBV7-2 and TRBJ1-2, the full variable domain is GAGVSQSPSNKVTEKGKDVELRCDPISGHTALYWYRQSLGQGLEFLIYFQGNSAPDKSGLPSDRFSAERTGGSVSTLTIQRTQQEDSAVYLCASRLSPGHYTLLNYGYTFGSGTRLTVV.

There are a few counts of this clone. The chain employs TRBV20-1 and TRBJ1-5, with TRBD1 as a possible D gene (5 bases). CDR1 and CDR2 from the germline V gene are DFQATT and SNEGSKA (reference sequence). The CDR3 is 12 amino acids. Trimming shortened V by 3 bases and J by 8 bases, and 11 bases separated the two germline ends. The CDR3 protein is CSASRGGEPQHF. DNA of the CDR3: TGCAGTGCTAGTAGGGGAGGGGAGCCCCAGCATTTT.

J is TRBJ2-1 and V is TRBV7-3; D is unclear. V lost 0 bases, J lost 7 bases, and 7 bases lay in between. The CDR3 contains 13 residues. Germline assignment: CDR1 SGHTA and CDR2 FQGTGA. CDR3 in amino acids: CASSLTPTNEQFF. For the CDR3, the DNA is TGTGCCAGCAGCTTAACTCCAACTAATGAGCAGTTCTTC.

This clone was seen only a few times. The chain combines TRBV11-2 with TRBJ2-3, with D perhaps TRBD2 (6 bases). V lost 5 bases to trimming and J lost 3 bases, with 21 bases between them. Germline-derived CDR1 and CDR2 are SGHAT and FQNNGV. This CDR3 region has 17 residues. The CDR3 sequence: CASSDLGWGGSTDTQYF. CDR3 DNA sequence: TGTGCCAGCAGCGACCTAGGTTGGGGAGGAAGTACAGATACGCAGTATTTT.

V gene TRBV5-1 combines with J gene TRBJ2-7, with D maybe TRBD1 (5 bases). Trimming shortened V by 5 bases and J by 0 bases, and 15 bases separated the two germline ends. Germline assignment: CDR1 SGHRS and CDR2 YFSETQ. The CDR3 is 15 residues long. CDR3 bases: TGCGCCAGCAGTGCCGATCCAGGGTCCTCCTACGAGCAGTACTTC. Translating it yields CASSADPGSSYEQYF. The full variable domain, rest sourced from reference TRBV5-1 and TRBJ2-7, is KAGVTQTPRYLIKTRGQQVTLSCSPISGHRSVSWYQQTPGQGLQFLFEYFSETQRNKGNFPGRFSGRQFSNSRSEMNVSTLELGDSALYLCASSADPGSSYEQYFGPGTRLTVT.